This TCR beta chain is drawn from a study of patients and donors after allogeneic stem cell transplantation. This CDR3 region has 16 residues. Germline V lookup: CDR1 SGDLS, CDR2 YYNGEE. J was trimmed by 0 bases and V by 1 base; bases with no gene match: 5. Via MiXCR, TCRdb re-called the RT-PCR reads, giving one row per CDR3 protein. The sample holds some 200,000 distinct CDR3 sequences, 41% seen once. The chain couples TRBV9 to TRBJ2-3; 7 nucleotides align to TRBD2. This clonotype was obtained from a human donor who was either an allogeneic HSCT recipient or a stem cell or donor lymphocyte infusion donor (not recorded which). It is not recorded whose cells these are; they may come from a transplant donor. The specimen was blood, either unsorted or a sorted T cell fraction (not recorded which). The CDR3, as DNA: TGTGCCAGCAGCGTAAGGCTAGCGGCCAGCACAGATACGCAGTATTTT. This codes for CASSVRLAASTDTQYF. The full variable domain, rest sourced from reference TRBV9 and TRBJ2-3, is DSGVTQTPKHLITATGQRVTLRCSPRSGDLSVYWYQQSLDQGLQFLIQYYNGEERAKGNILERFSAQQFPDLHSELNLSSLELGDSALYFCASSVRLAASTDTQYFGPGTRLTVL.